This T cell receptor beta chain was recovered during a study of blood T cell repertoires in COVID-19. Study background: COVID-19 samples from acute and convalescent phases originated in the United States, Italy and Spain. T cells, B-cell-depleted T cells, or PBMCs supplied cDNA or gDNA.

Germline V CDR1 and CDR2: SQVTM, ANQGSEA. V gave up 7 bases and J gave up 1 base; unmatched junction bases: 2. CDR3 length equals 13 residues. During active infection, Seattle patients enrolled and were then monitored through disease. The data were produced by immunoSEQ multiplex PCR, yet TCRdb's version contains in-frame clones alone and is incomplete. The sample has 220,000 or so clones, about 88% seen once; the top ten hold 10%. The sequenced sample was peripheral blood. The V call is TRBV29-1, the J call TRBJ2-2; 8 bases are shared with TRBD1. The source is a woman between 45 and 60 years old with COVID-19, enrolled during active disease. CDR3 sequence reads: CSAGTGNTGELFF. DNA for the CDR3: TGCAGCGCTGGGACAGGGAACACCGGGGAGCTGTTTTTT.